The clone carrying this TCR beta chain has only a few counts. Its target is unknown. CDR1 and CDR2 from the germline V gene are MGHDK and SYGVNS. The CDR3 has 13 amino acids. With 2 bases removed from V and 2 bases from J, the gap between germline ends came to 6 bases. The sample comes from a study of human T cells and chemical hapten exposure. Background on the study: The upper back received 0.01% DPC by patch testing, with results read at 6 days. Broader study findings: Having alopecia, the donors may differ immunologically from healthy people.

Individual cDNA molecules each carried unique molecular identifiers attached by the library. In TCRdb, the RACE reads were re-called with MiXCR into one record per CDR3 protein. This sample has more than 65,000 distinct CDR3 sequences; about a tenth occur once, and the top ten carry roughly 1.5%. As for time point: patch test 1, 2 weeks after DPC sensitization. Regarding treatment: therapeutic diphenylcyclopropenone sensitization with weekly scalp DPC. Extraction yielded total RNA from whole blood (unfractionated). The TCR was taken from a woman in her forties or fifties with alopecia areata. Some clones in this sample may be carry-over from other donors' samples. This chain connects TRBV25-1 to TRBJ2-5, with D tentatively TRBD1 or TRBD2 (5 bases each). Sequences were derived from whole blood, sampled in connection with sensitization to the hapten diphenylcyclopropenone (DPC). The CDR3 DNA is TGTGCCAGCAGTGAAGGGGGACAAGAGACCCAGTACTTC. This gives the protein CASSEGGQETQYF.